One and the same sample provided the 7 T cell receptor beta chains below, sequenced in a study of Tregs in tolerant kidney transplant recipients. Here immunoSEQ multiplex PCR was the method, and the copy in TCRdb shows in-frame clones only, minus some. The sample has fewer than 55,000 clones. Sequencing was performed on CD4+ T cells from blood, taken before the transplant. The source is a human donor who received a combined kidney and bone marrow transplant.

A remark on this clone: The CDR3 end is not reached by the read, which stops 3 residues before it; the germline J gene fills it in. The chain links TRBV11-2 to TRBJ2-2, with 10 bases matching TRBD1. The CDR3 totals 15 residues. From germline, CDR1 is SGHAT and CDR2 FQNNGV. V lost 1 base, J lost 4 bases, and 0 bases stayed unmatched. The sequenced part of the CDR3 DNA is TGTGCCAGCAGCTTAGGGGACAGGGGCACCGGGGAG. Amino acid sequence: CASSLGDRGTGE. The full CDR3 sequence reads CASSLGDRGTGELFF.

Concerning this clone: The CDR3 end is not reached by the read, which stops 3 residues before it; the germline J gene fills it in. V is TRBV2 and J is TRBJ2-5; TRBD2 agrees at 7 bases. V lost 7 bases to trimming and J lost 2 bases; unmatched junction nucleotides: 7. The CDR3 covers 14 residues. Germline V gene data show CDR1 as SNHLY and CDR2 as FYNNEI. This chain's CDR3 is CASIQAGPQETQYF. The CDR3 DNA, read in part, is TGTGCCAGCATACAAGCGGGGCCGCAAGAGACC.

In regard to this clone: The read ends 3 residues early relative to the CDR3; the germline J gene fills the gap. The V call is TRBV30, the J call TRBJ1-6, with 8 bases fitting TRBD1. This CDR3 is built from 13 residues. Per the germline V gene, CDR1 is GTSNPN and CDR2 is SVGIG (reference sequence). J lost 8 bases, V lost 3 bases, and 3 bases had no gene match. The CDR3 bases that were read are TGTGCCTGGAGGGACAGGGTAGATTCACCC. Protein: CAWRDRVDSP. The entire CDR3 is CAWRDRVDSPLHF. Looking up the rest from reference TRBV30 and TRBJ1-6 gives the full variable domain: SQTIHQWPATLVQPVGSPLSLECTVEGTSNPNLYWYRQAAGRGLQLLFYSVGIGQISSEVPQNLSASRPQDRQFILSSKKLLLSDSGFYLCAWRDRVDSPLHFGNGTRLTVT.

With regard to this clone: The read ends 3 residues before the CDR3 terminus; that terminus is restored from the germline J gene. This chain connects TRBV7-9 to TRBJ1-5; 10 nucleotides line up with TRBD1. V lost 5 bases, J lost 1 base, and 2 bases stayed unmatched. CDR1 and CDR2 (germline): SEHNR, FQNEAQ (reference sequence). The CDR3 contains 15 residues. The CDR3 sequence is CASSLGQGSNQPQHF. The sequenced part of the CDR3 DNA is TGTGCCAGCAGCCTGGGACAGGGGAGCAATCAGCCC.

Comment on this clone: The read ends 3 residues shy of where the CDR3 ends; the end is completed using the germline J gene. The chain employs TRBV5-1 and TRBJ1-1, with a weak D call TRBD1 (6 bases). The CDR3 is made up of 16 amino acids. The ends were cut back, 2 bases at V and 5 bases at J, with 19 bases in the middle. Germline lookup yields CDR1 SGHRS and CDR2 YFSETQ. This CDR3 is CASSFARDPQGTEAFF. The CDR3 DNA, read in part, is TGCGCCAGCAGCTTTGCCAGGGATCCCCAGGGGACTGAA.

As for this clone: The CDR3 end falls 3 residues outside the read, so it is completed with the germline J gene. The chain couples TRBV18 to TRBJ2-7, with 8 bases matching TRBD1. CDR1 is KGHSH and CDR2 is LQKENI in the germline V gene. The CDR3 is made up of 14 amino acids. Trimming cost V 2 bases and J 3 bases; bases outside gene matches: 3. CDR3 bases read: TGTGCCAGCTCACCAATAGGACAGGGCTACGAG. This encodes CASSPIGQGYE. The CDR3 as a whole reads CASSPIGQGYEQYF.

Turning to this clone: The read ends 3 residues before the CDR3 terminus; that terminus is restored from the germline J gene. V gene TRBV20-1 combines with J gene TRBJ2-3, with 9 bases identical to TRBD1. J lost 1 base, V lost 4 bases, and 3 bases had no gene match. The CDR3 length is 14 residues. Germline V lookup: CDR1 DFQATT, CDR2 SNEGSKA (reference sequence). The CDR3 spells CSAKDRGRTDTQYF. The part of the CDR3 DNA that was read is TGCAGTGCTAAGGACAGGGGACGCACAGATACG.